This TCR beta chain was retrieved from a study of Ad26.COV2.S vaccination and SARS-CoV-2 variants. Study-wide background: A COV1001 Ad26.COV2.S trial-arm participant provided the sample.

Treatment here: approximately 18 received Ad26.COV2.S at low or high dose, single or two shots; five or six received placebo; per-sample allocation not given. Specimens were obtained on day 63 following the first vaccine or placebo injection. The CDR3 spans 14 residues. In germline, CDR1 is SGHNT, CDR2 YYREEE (reference sequence). V lost 4 bases to trimming and J lost 0 bases, with 11 bases between them. Sequencing used immunoSEQ multiplex PCR; TCRdb keeps in-frame clones, though not all of them. The sample lists roughly 680,000 clones; roughly nine tenths were seen once. In the case of this clone: Antigen: not known.

Study-level results: Substantial breadth was reportedly displayed by spike-specific CD8+ and CD4+ T cell responses after vaccination.

The sequence was obtained from a person between 18 and 65 years old who received the Ad26.COV2.S COVID-19 vaccine or a placebo. The sample consisted of peripheral blood, taken in a trial of Ad26.COV2.S vaccine versus placebo. This rearrangement joins TRBV5-4 to TRBJ2-7; D gene ambiguous. The CDR3 bases are TGTGCCAGCAGCGAATCGTGGGCCTCCTACGAGCAGTACTTC. Translation gives CASSESWASYEQYF.